Reported below is one TCR beta chain. Primers for the PCR totalled 60 Vbeta and 13 Jbeta. Assay: immunoSEQ multiplex PCR; the TCRdb copy retains only in-frame clones and omits some. The table has 150,000 to 200,000 clones, around 88% seen once. This sample was taken from a study of cytomegalovirus exposure and HLA in healthy donors. Overall study: Inside one of the first data releases sat about 85 million unique TCRs taken from HLA-typed donors.

Between the trimmed V and J ends, which lost 6 bases and 3 bases, there was a span of 20 bases. The CDR3 sequence is 16 residues long. CDR1 is ENHRY and CDR2 is SYGVKD in the germline V gene. This chain uses TRBV10-3 with TRBJ1-2; no clear D gene. The origin of this receptor is a woman aged 18 to 35 in good health and CMV-seronegative. Source material: PBMCs. CDR3 region: CAIRSPRETEDYGYTF. The CDR3 DNA reads TGTGCCATCAGATCCCCAAGGGAGACTGAGGACTATGGCTACACCTTC.